The TCR beta chain under discussion was sequenced for a study of CD8 T cells in ankylosing spondylitis. Study-level points and caveats: In the blood and synovial fluid of reactive arthritis, some motif variants had been previously reported. With a CD8+ phenotype, disease-linked clones were relatively rare in peripheral blood. A motif in TCR beta, a set of roughly eight highly homologous variants, appeared characteristic of ankylosing spondylitis blood.

V gave up 0 bases and J gave up 0 bases, with 4 bases separating them. The V gene's germline CDR1 is SGDLS and CDR2 YYNGEE. The CDR3 has 15 amino acids. MiXCR, applied by TCRdb to the 5' RACE reads, yields one record per CDR3 protein. The sample records approximately 180,000 distinct CDR3 sequences, 15% to 20% being singletons. This clonotype came up a few times. Its antigen remains unknown. V and J are TRBV9 and TRBJ2-6; no clear D. The TCR was taken from a male donor between 10 and 30 years old with ankylosing spondylitis or in good health (not recorded which). Source material: blood, either unsorted or a sorted T cell fraction (not recorded which). This CDR3 reads CASSVANSGANVLTF. The CDR3 DNA follows: TGTGCCAGCAGCGTAGCTAACTCTGGGGCCAACGTCCTGACTTTC. Filled out from reference TRBV9 and TRBJ2-6, the complete variable domain reads DSGVTQTPKHLITATGQRVTLRCSPRSGDLSVYWYQQSLDQGLQFLIQYYNGEERAKGNILERFSAQQFPDLHSELNLSSLELGDSALYFCASSVANSGANVLTFGAGSRLTVL.